Given below is one T cell receptor (beta chain) in context. Sequencing was performed with immunoSEQ multiplex PCR; in TCRdb, only in-frame clones are kept and a portion is missing. The data contain 400,000 or so clones, nearly 90% of them singletons. The data stem from a study of blood T cell repertoires in COVID-19. The CDR3 is 19 residues long. Losses at the gene ends were 6 bases for V and 0 bases for J; bases not matched to a gene: 17. The V gene's germline CDR1 is LNHDA and CDR2 SQIVND (reference sequence). The chain couples TRBV19 to TRBJ2-7, with TRBD2 matching over 10 bases. Sequenced material: PBMCs or T cells enriched from blood (not recorded which). The TCR comes from a woman aged 40 to 50 with acute COVID-19. This CDR3 is CASRKTGVTSGPSSYEQYF. The CDR3 bases are TGTGCCAGTAGGAAGACCGGGGTGACTAGCGGGCCTAGCTCCTACGAGCAGTACTTC.